Shown below are 19 T cell receptor beta chains from a single sample sequenced in a study of cytomegalovirus exposure and HLA in healthy donors. The PCR made use of 60 Vbeta and 13 Jbeta primers. The data were produced by immunoSEQ multiplex PCR, yet TCRdb's version contains in-frame clones alone and is incomplete. The sample holds tens of thousands of clones. Material for sequencing was PBMCs. The receptors come from a woman aged 25 to 39 in good health and CMV-seronegative.

The chain uses TRBV27 and TRBJ2-7; 11 bases agree with TRBD1. The germline V gene encodes CDR1 MNHEY and CDR2 SMNVEV (reference sequence). After removal of 5 bases from V and 3 bases from J, the junction contained 3 bases not matched to a gene. This CDR3 comprises 14 residues. CDR3 residues: CASSGGTGGYEQYF. For the CDR3, the DNA is TGTGCCAGCAGTGGTGGGACAGGGGGCTACGAGCAGTACTTC.

The CDR3 nucleotides are TGTGCCAGCAGCTCCCCCAGGGGGCAAAACATTCAGTACTTC. It is translated as CASSSPRGQNIQYF. V gene TRBV7-8 combines with J gene TRBJ2-4, with TRBD1 identical over 8 bases. V dropped 4 bases and J dropped 5; count of bases not matched to a gene: 4. The CDR3 has 14 residues. Looked up from germline, CDR1 is SGHVS and CDR2 is FQNEAQ.

V usage is TRBV19 and J usage is TRBJ1-1, with 8 positions matching TRBD1. CDR1 and CDR2 from the germline V gene are LNHDA and SQIVND (reference sequence). Germline trimming cut 5 bases from V and 4 bases from J; bases unmatched to any gene: 3. The CDR3 spans 13 residues. The CDR3: CASSQTGVTEAFF. The CDR3 bases are TGTGCCAGTAGTCAGACAGGGGTCACTGAAGCTTTCTTT. The whole variable domain, remainder taken from reference TRBV19 and TRBJ1-1, is DGGITQSPKYLFRKEGQNVTLSCEQNLNHDAMYWYRQDPGQGLRLIYYSQIVNDFQKGDIAEGYSVSREKKESFPLTVTSAQKNPTAFYLCASSQTGVTEAFFGQGTRLTVV.

J is TRBJ1-6 and V is TRBV5-1; D is unresolved. Germline V gene sequence: CDR1 SGHRS, CDR2 YFSETQ. Trimming shortened V by 5 bases and J by 6 bases, and 12 bases separated the two germline ends. The CDR3 covers 14 residues. Written as DNA, the CDR3 is TGCGCCAGCAGTCGGGGTATTACTAATTCACCCCTCCACTTT. Residues: CASSRGITNSPLHF.

The chain uses TRBV5-1 and TRBJ2-1; 11 positions match TRBD2. Germline lookup yields CDR1 SGHRS and CDR2 YFSETQ. The CDR3 has 15 amino acids. After removal of 6 bases from V and 6 bases from J, the junction contained 8 bases not matched to a gene. CDR3 residues: CASTWVGTSGNEQFF. The CDR3 bases are TGCGCCAGCACCTGGGTAGGGACTAGCGGCAATGAGCAGTTCTTC.

The CDR3 sequence: CASSSLSGGASEQYF. The CDR3 DNA follows: TGTGCCAGCAGCTCACTAAGCGGGGGGGCAAGCGAGCAGTACTTC. The rearrangement uses TRBV7-9 and TRBJ2-7; 10 bases map to TRBD2. V lost 4 bases to trimming and J lost 6 bases; unmatched junction nucleotides: 9. Germline CDR1 SEHNR, CDR2 FQNEAQ (reference sequence). The CDR3 extends over 15 amino acids.

The chain uses TRBV15 and TRBJ2-1; 11 bases map to TRBD2. Germline CDR1 is LNHNV and CDR2 is YYDKDF (reference sequence). The CDR3 extends over 17 amino acids. J was trimmed by 6 bases and V by 0 bases; bases with no gene match: 7. CDR3 coding DNA: TGTGCCACCAGCAGAGAACTCGGGACTAGCGGAGGCAATGAGCAGTTCTTC. Encoded protein: CATSRELGTSGGNEQFF.

This chain links TRBV11-2 with TRBJ2-1; D may be TRBD2 (5 bases). V lost 7 bases and J 8 bases, leaving 18 bases between the germline ends. The CDR3 has 14 residues. Germline V gene sequence: CDR1 SGHAT, CDR2 FQNNGV. The CDR3 nucleotides are TGTGCCAGCACCCCCGGTGTGAGGGCCGATGAGCAGTTCTTC. Protein product: CASTPGVRADEQFF.

The gene calls are TRBV4-2 and TRBJ1-2, with a possible D match to TRBD1 (5 bases). Trimming removed 1 base at V and 8 bases at J, with 17 bases between. Germline-derived CDR1 and CDR2 are LGHNA and YNFKEQ. This CDR3 is 15 amino acids long. In DNA, the CDR3 is TGTGCCAGCAGCCAAGCACAGGACCAGGGATGGGGCTACACCTTC. Its protein product is CASSQAQDQGWGYTF.

This chain joins TRBV6-5 and TRBJ2-5; 8 positions match TRBD1. Germline V gives CDR1 MNHEY, CDR2 SVGAGI. V trimming: 5 bases; J trimming: 4 bases; junction bases outside the gene matches: 9. CDR3 length: 15 amino acids. The DNA of the CDR3 is TGTGCCAGCAGTCTGACAGGGGCGAAGGTAGAGACCCAGTACTTC. This gives the protein CASSLTGAKVETQYF.

The chain has TRBV6-5 and TRBJ2-5; 8 nucleotides agree with TRBD1. V trimming: 10 bases; J trimming: 5 bases; junction bases outside the gene matches: 9. There are 13 residues in the CDR3. Germline V gene sequence: CDR1 MNHEY, CDR2 SVGAGI. Here the CDR3 DNA reads TGTGCCACTCTGGACAGGGCGAGGGAGACCCAGTACTTC. It encodes CATLDRARETQYF.

The chain has TRBV6-4 and TRBJ2-3; TRBD2 matches at 8 bases. Germline V gene data show CDR1 as MRHNA and CDR2 as SNTAGT. CDR3 size: 14 residues. J lost 3 bases, V lost 3 bases, and 2 bases had no gene match. The CDR3 spells CASSEGLETDTQYF. DNA of the CDR3: TGTGCCAGCAGTGAGGGACTAGAGACAGATACGCAGTATTTT.

The chain carries TRBV30 and TRBJ2-5; tentative D call: TRBD2 (7 bases). Germline CDR1 and CDR2: GTSNPN and SVGIG (reference sequence). V was trimmed by 2 bases and J by 4 bases, leaving 20 bases between them. This CDR3 is built from 16 residues. CDR3 in amino acids: CAWSHDLPGGPETQYF. In nucleotides, the CDR3 is TGTGCCTGGAGTCACGATCTCCCGGGGGGCCCAGAGACCCAGTACTTC.

V and J are TRBV19 and TRBJ2-2, with 7 bases aligning to TRBD1. The CDR3 length is 14 residues. The V gene end was trimmed by 9 bases and the J gene end by 4 bases; junction bases not matched to a gene: 8. Germline CDR1 is LNHDA and CDR2 is SQIVND (reference sequence). CDR3 residues: CASRPQGRTGELFF. The DNA of the CDR3 is TGTGCCAGCAGACCACAGGGGCGCACCGGGGAGCTGTTTTTT.

J is TRBJ2-5 and V is TRBV7-2, with 11 positions matching TRBD2. Germline values: CDR1 SGHTA, CDR2 FQGNSA. V shed 4 bases, J shed 0 bases, and the junction held 1 base outside the gene matches. The CDR3 is made up of 15 amino acids. As DNA, the CDR3 is TGTGCCAGCAGCTCGGGACTAGCGGACCAAGAGACCCAGTACTTC. As protein: CASSSGLADQETQYF.

The genes are TRBV10-3 and TRBJ2-1; 11 bases map to TRBD1. This CDR3 contains 14 residues. Per the germline V gene, CDR1 is ENHRY and CDR2 is SYGVKD. The trim removed 8 bases at V and 6 bases at J, leaving 6 bases unmatched. Here the CDR3 reads CAIGAGTGGNEQFF. CDR3 sequence (DNA): TGTGCCATCGGCGCCGGGACAGGGGGCAATGAGCAGTTCTTC.

The chain couples TRBV19 to TRBJ2-5, with a weak D call TRBD1 (6 bases). CDR3 length: 15 residues. Germline CDR1 reads LNHDA; CDR2 reads SQIVND (reference sequence). V was trimmed by 4 bases and J by 2 bases, leaving 14 bases between them. In DNA form, the CDR3 reads TGTGCCAGTAGTACCCAAATGGACAGACAAGAGACCCAGTACTTC. Translation gives CASSTQMDRQETQYF.

The rearrangement joins TRBV5-1 to TRBJ2-3; 7 bases fit TRBD1. V lost 4 bases to trimming and J lost 6 bases; unmatched junction nucleotides: 11. This CDR3 region has 15 residues. CDR1 SGHRS and CDR2 YFSETQ come from the germline V gene. The CDR3 nucleotides read TGCGCCAGCAGCCCCCGACAGGGCCAGCCGGATACGCAGTATTTT. Translated: CASSPRQGQPDTQYF.

CDR3 in amino acids: CASSPFPYYEQYF. The CDR3 nucleotides read TGTGCCAGTAGTCCTTTTCCCTACTACGAGCAGTACTTC. The J gene is TRBJ2-7, the V gene TRBV19; D is unclear. Per the germline V gene, CDR1 is LNHDA and CDR2 is SQIVND (reference sequence). CDR3 length: 13 residues. The ends were cut back, 5 bases at V and 3 bases at J, with 11 bases in the middle.